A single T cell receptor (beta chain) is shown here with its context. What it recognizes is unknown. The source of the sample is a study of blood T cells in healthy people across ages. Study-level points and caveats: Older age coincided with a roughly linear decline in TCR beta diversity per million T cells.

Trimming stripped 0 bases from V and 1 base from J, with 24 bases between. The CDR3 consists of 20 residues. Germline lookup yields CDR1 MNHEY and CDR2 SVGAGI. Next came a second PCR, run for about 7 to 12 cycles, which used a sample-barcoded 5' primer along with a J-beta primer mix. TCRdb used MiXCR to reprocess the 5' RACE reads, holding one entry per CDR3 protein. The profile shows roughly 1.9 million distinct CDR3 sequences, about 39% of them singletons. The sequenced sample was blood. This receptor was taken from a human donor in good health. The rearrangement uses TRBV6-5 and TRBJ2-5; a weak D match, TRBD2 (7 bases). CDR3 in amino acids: CASSYSTGFLGRGIQETQYF. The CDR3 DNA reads TGTGCCAGCAGTTACTCGACGGGTTTTCTTGGGAGGGGGATCCAAGAGACCCAGTACTTC.